This T cell receptor (beta chain) originates from a study of vaccination effects on CD4 cells after COVID-19. Notes on the study in general: Late post-vaccination samples showed marked contraction of infection- and vaccine-induced clones. Convalescent patients were scarce, and early post-infection timepoints were absent.

A word on this clone: Antigen specificity is unknown.

V was shortened by 5 bases and J by 6 bases, with 7 bases between the two germline ends. This CDR3 has 11 amino acids. The germline V gene has CDR1 LNHNV and CDR2 YYDKDF (reference sequence). Generated by immunoSEQ multiplex PCR, the TCRdb table keeps only in-frame clones and is missing some. The data contain 55,000 to 80,000 clones, 65% to 85% of them singletons. The ViraFEST assay expanded antigen-specific CD4+ T cells with viral peptide pools before sequencing. Subsequent to a culture period of 10 to 11 days, CD4+ T cells were isolated. None of the vaccinated had previously contracted SARS-CoV-2, and their nucleocapsid antibodies tested negative. Wells containing a few million PBMC each were cultured with 9 to 10 IU/ml IL-2 and 8.5 to 10 ug/ml peptides.

This TCR came from a human donor who received a COVID-19 vaccine. The chain carries TRBV15 and TRBJ1-2; D is uncertain. The sequencing here drew on CD4+ T cells from PBMCs cultured with HCoV-OC43 spike peptides, taken before COVID-19 vaccination. Subset reported: HCoV-OC43 spike overlapping peptide pool stimulation. In DNA, the CDR3 is TGTGCCACCAGCGTTAGGGATGGCTACACCTTC. This encodes CATSVRDGYTF. The complete variable domain, with remaining parts taken from reference TRBV15 and TRBJ1-2, reads DAMVIQNPRYQVTQFGKPVTLSCSQTLNHNVMYWYQQKSSQAPKLLFHYYDKDFNNEADTPDNFQSRRPNTSFCFLDIRSPGLGDTAMYLCATSVRDGYTFGSGTRLTVV.